This TCR beta chain stems from a study of cytomegalovirus exposure and HLA in healthy donors. The donors were in the roughly 130-subject validation cohort, distinct from the approximately 670-subject first cohort. CDR3 length: 14 amino acids. Germline assignment: CDR1 KGHSH and CDR2 LQKENI. The germline V and J ends were trimmed by 8 bases and 4 bases, with 17 bases remaining between them. Produced via immunoSEQ multiplex PCR; TCRdb's table is partial and in-frame only. The data hold more than 300,000 clones, with roughly 89% observed a single time. Note on this clone: What it recognizes is unknown.

General study findings and limits: Listed as cytomegalovirus-associated were 150 to 200 TCR beta chains. It was found in a later analysis that first-cohort TCR clusters tended to co-occur in the approximately 120 validation repertoires. As confirmed in vitro, three CMV-associated chains were specific for CMV antigens.

The TCR comes from a woman between 18 and 29 years old in good health and CMV-seronegative. The genes are TRBV18 and TRBJ1-1; D is uncertain. The sequencing sample was made of PBMCs. DNA of the CDR3: TGTGCCAGCACCCAAGAGGGTGATGGCACTGAAGCTTTCTTT. Its protein is CASTQEGDGTEAFF.